The 25 T cell receptor beta chains given below trace back to one sample, sequenced in a study of blood T cell repertoires in COVID-19. Clones were sequenced by immunoSEQ multiplex PCR, and TCRdb holds only the in-frame ones, with some missing. The sample has about 400,000 clones, roughly 86% seen once. What was sequenced was PBMCs or T cells enriched from blood (not recorded which). Every receptor here comes from a woman between 40 and 55 years old with acute COVID-19.

The rearrangement links TRBV25-1 to TRBJ1-1, with 9 bases that match TRBD1. The CDR3 length is 15 residues. The ends lost 4 bases at V and 1 base at J; junction bases unmatched: 4. Per germline, CDR1 MGHDK and CDR2 SYGVNS. This CDR3 reads CASSVGQGKNTEAFF. As DNA, the CDR3 is TGTGCCAGCAGTGTCGGACAGGGGAAGAACACTGAAGCTTTCTTT. The full variable domain, completed using reference TRBV25-1 and TRBJ1-1, is EADIYQTPRYLVIGTGKKITLECSQTMGHDKMYWYQQDPGMELHLIHYSYGVNSTEKGDLSSESTVSRIRTEHFPLTLESARPSHTSQYLCASSVGQGKNTEAFFGQGTRLTVV.

The gene calls are TRBV5-1 and TRBJ2-1; 9 bases are shared with TRBD2. CDR1 is SGHRS, CDR2 YFSETQ, per germline. Unmatched junction bases numbered 0, after V lost 5 bases and J lost 6 bases. The CDR3 loop spans 12 amino acids. CDR3 sequence: CASRLAGNEQFF. The CDR3, as DNA: TGCGCCAGCAGACTAGCGGGCAATGAGCAGTTCTTC.

V is TRBV7-9 and J is TRBJ1-1; D unclear. The CDR3 totals 14 residues. The V end lost 5 bases, the J end lost 6 bases, and 16 bases lay between the germline ends. The germline V gene has CDR1 SEHNR and CDR2 FQNEAQ (reference sequence). The CDR3: CASSPYMAAAEAFF. CDR3 sequence (DNA): TGTGCCAGCAGCCCTTACATGGCCGCCGCTGAAGCTTTCTTT.

This rearrangement joins TRBV4-2 to TRBJ1-2; TRBD1 might be the D (5 bases). V gave up 0 bases and J gave up 8 bases, with 13 bases separating them. CDR3 size: 14 residues. Germline values: CDR1 LGHNA, CDR2 YNFKEQ. CDR3 protein: CASSQDGRGRGYTF. DNA for the CDR3: TGTGCCAGCAGCCAAGATGGGCGGGGACGAGGCTACACCTTC.

The rearrangement joins TRBV27 to TRBJ2-7, with 7 bases identical to TRBD1. Looked up from germline, CDR1 is MNHEY and CDR2 is SMNVEV (reference sequence). The CDR3 runs to 14 residues. V dropped 6 bases and J dropped 2; count of bases not matched to a gene: 7. The CDR3 is CASSMSGGTYEQYF. CDR3 DNA: TGTGCCAGCAGCATGTCAGGGGGTACCTACGAGCAGTACTTC.

The rearrangement links TRBV11-2 to TRBJ2-5; TRBD1 might be the D (6 bases). The V and J ends lost 2 bases and 4 bases respectively, with 11 bases between them. CDR1 is SGHAT and CDR2 is FQNNGV in the germline V gene. The CDR3 is 14 amino acids. The CDR3 nucleotides are TGTGCCAGCAGCTTATCAGGGGCGGCAGAGACCCAGTACTTC. Translation gives CASSLSGAAETQYF.

This rearrangement joins TRBV2 to TRBJ1-2, with 7 bases that match TRBD1. Germline values: CDR1 SNHLY, CDR2 FYNNEI. With V trimmed by 2 bases and J by 8 bases, 5 bases remained unmatched. The CDR3 is 13 residues long. The CDR3 loop reads CASSEWQGEGYTF. The CDR3, as DNA: TGTGCCAGCAGTGAATGGCAGGGGGAAGGCTACACCTTC.

This clone turned up a few times. This sequence joins TRBV27 and TRBJ1-6, with a weak D call TRBD1 (6 bases). From germline, CDR1 is MNHEY and CDR2 SMNVEV (reference sequence). This CDR3 has 14 amino acids. Trimming removed 5 bases at V and 6 bases at J, with 11 bases between. This chain's CDR3 is CASSPQGGNSPLHF. The DNA of the CDR3 is TGTGCCAGCAGTCCACAGGGCGGTAATTCACCCCTCCACTTT.

The gene calls are TRBV2 and TRBJ1-5, with TRBD1 matching 9 bases. The V gene's germline CDR1 is SNHLY and CDR2 FYNNEI. The CDR3 runs to 16 residues. With 6 bases clipped from V and 7 bases from J, the junction kept 13 bases outside the gene matches. DNA for the CDR3: TGTGCCAGCAGCCGAGACCTACAGGGGGCTGGGCAGCCCCAGCATTTT. It codes for CASSRDLQGAGQPQHF.

The rearrangement links TRBV5-1 to TRBJ1-2, with a weak D call TRBD1 (6 bases). The CDR3 has 14 residues. Trimming cost V 3 bases and J 3 bases, with 12 bases left between them. CDR1 and CDR2 from the germline V gene are SGHRS and YFSETQ. CDR3 DNA: TGCGCCAGCAGCTCAGGGGACGGATACTATGGCTACACCTTC. This sequence encodes CASSSGDGYYGYTF.

This clone appeared once. The V call is TRBV11-2, the J call TRBJ1-4; the D is unclear. Germline CDR1 SGHAT, CDR2 FQNNGV. The CDR3 consists of 17 residues. The V and J ends lost 5 bases and 2 bases respectively, with 18 bases between them. CDR3 residues: CASSPLGKRTTNEKLFF. Written as DNA, the CDR3 is TGTGCCAGCAGCCCCCTCGGGAAAAGGACGACTAATGAAAAACTGTTTTTT.

A single count supports this clone. The chain employs TRBV30 and TRBJ1-6; 7 positions agree with TRBD1. The V gene's germline CDR1 is GTSNPN and CDR2 SVGIG (reference sequence). CDR3 length equals 14 residues. J was trimmed by 9 bases and V by 3 bases; bases with no gene match: 8. For the CDR3, the DNA is TGTGCCTGGAGGGAGGGTACAGGGGCTTCACCCCTCCACTTT. Translated, it gives CAWREGTGASPLHF.

V gene TRBV5-1 combines with J gene TRBJ2-5; 7 nucleotides agree with TRBD2. Germline CDR1 is SGHRS and CDR2 is YFSETQ. The CDR3 extends over 15 amino acids. The V gene end was trimmed by 1 base and the J gene end by 3 bases; junction bases not matched to a gene: 6. CDR3 bases: TGCGCCAGCAGCTTGTTCCTAGCGGAAGAAGAGACCCAGTACTTC. Protein product: CASSLFLAEEETQYF. The full variable domain, its missing parts supplied by reference TRBV5-1 and TRBJ2-5, is KAGVTQTPRYLIKTRGQQVTLSCSPISGHRSVSWYQQTPGQGLQFLFEYFSETQRNKGNFPGRFSGRQFSNSRSEMNVSTLELGDSALYLCASSLFLAEEETQYFGPGTRLLVL.

V usage is TRBV4-1 and J usage is TRBJ2-3; D gene ambiguous. The germline V gene has CDR1 MGHRA and CDR2 YSYEKL. The V and J ends lost 0 bases and 4 bases respectively, with 5 bases between them. This CDR3 region has 13 residues. The CDR3 bases are TGCGCCAGCAGCCAAGAATCCTCAGATACGCAGTATTTT. It is translated as CASSQESSDTQYF.

The rearrangement joins TRBV7-9 to TRBJ2-1; D gene uncertain. Germline V CDR1 and CDR2: SEHNR, FQNEAQ (reference sequence). The CDR3 totals 12 residues. The germline V and J ends were trimmed by 6 bases and 9 bases, with 12 bases remaining between them. The CDR3 here is CASSAAGPEQFF. The CDR3 region has the DNA TGTGCCAGCAGTGCCGCCGGTCCTGAGCAGTTCTTC.

The rearrangement uses TRBV6-6 and TRBJ2-7, with TRBD2 matching over 14 bases. The CDR3 totals 17 residues. The germline gives CDR1 MNHNY, CDR2 SVGAGI (reference sequence). Germline trimming cut 5 bases from V and 1 base from J; bases unmatched to any gene: 7. The CDR3 nucleotides are TGTGCCAGCAGTCTTGGACTAGCGGGGGGCAATTCCTACGAGCAGTACTTC. Its translation is CASSLGLAGGNSYEQYF.

V usage is TRBV3-1 (or the pseudogene TRBV3-2) and J usage is TRBJ2-7, with 7 bases aligning to TRBD2. CDR1 is LGHDT and CDR2 is YNNKEL in the germline V gene (reference sequence). The CDR3 sequence is 15 residues long. Losses at the gene ends were 4 bases for V and 0 bases for J; bases not matched to a gene: 6. The DNA of the CDR3 is TGTGCCAGCAGCCGCTCTGGGGGGGACTCCTACGAGCAGTACTTC. Protein: CASSRSGGDSYEQYF.

The genes are TRBV7-2 and TRBJ2-6; D not resolved. V was pared by 2 bases and J by 4 bases, with 12 bases between. CDR1 and CDR2 from the germline V gene are SGHTA and FQGNSA. The CDR3 spans 16 residues. The CDR3 region is CASSLFQSSGANVLTF. The CDR3 DNA follows: TGTGCCAGCAGCTTATTTCAGTCCTCAGGGGCCAACGTCCTGACTTTC.

The chain has TRBV19 and TRBJ2-4, with TRBD1 matching over 10 bases. V shed 3 bases and J 9 bases; nucleotides not matched to a gene: 5. The CDR3 length is 14 residues. The germline V gene encodes CDR1 LNHDA and CDR2 SQIVND (reference sequence). CDR3 sequence reads: CASSIRQGAGIQYF. As DNA, the CDR3 is TGTGCCAGTAGTATTCGACAGGGGGCGGGCATTCAGTACTTC.

The chain employs TRBV3-1 (or the pseudogene TRBV3-2) and TRBJ1-3, with a possible D match to TRBD1 (5 bases). Trimming cost V 0 bases and J 4 bases, with 10 bases left between them. The CDR3 covers 15 residues. Looked up from germline, CDR1 is LGHDT and CDR2 is YNNKEL (reference sequence). Written as DNA, the CDR3 is TGTGCCAGCAGCCAAGAGGTAGGGGTCGGAAACACCATATATTTT. Its protein product is CASSQEVGVGNTIYF.

This sequence joins TRBV7-9 and TRBJ2-7; TRBD1 agrees at 8 bases. The germline gives CDR1 SEHNR, CDR2 FQNEAQ (reference sequence). CDR3 length: 15 amino acids. J lost 3 bases, V lost 4 bases, and 8 bases had no gene match. The CDR3 coding sequence is TGTGCCAGCAGCTCCGGGACAGGTCAAATCTACGAGCAGTACTTC. It codes for CASSSGTGQIYEQYF.

The chain recombines TRBV19 with TRBJ1-5; 7 nucleotides line up with TRBD1. Germline CDR1 reads LNHDA; CDR2 reads SQIVND (reference sequence). CDR3 length equals 15 residues. V dropped 6 bases and J dropped 5; count of bases not matched to a gene: 10. The CDR3 region is CASSRRGQPDQPQHF. The DNA of the CDR3 is TGTGCCAGTAGCCGAAGGGGACAGCCCGATCAGCCCCAGCATTTT.

This sequence joins TRBV6-5 and TRBJ2-7; TRBD1 might be the D (5 bases). The CDR3 totals 13 residues. V was cut by 2 bases and J by 2 bases, with 7 bases left in between. Germline CDR1 MNHEY, CDR2 SVGAGI. CDR3 protein: CASSYDSTYEQYF. The CDR3 region has the DNA TGTGCCAGCAGTTACGACAGTACCTACGAGCAGTACTTC.

This clone was counted once. This sample also contains other DNA sequences that code for the same CDR3. J is TRBJ2-7 and V is TRBV19, with D perhaps TRBD1 (6 bases). The germline V gene has CDR1 LNHDA and CDR2 SQIVND (reference sequence). V was clipped by 4 bases and J by 3 bases, with 10 bases between them. This CDR3 is 13 amino acids long. The CDR3 bases are TGTGCCAGTAGTAGCCGGGACAACTACGAGCAGTACTTC. Amino acid sequence: CASSSRDNYEQYF.

The V call is TRBV2, the J call TRBJ1-2, with D possibly TRBD1 on 6 matching bases. Germline assignment: CDR1 SNHLY and CDR2 FYNNEI. The CDR3 has 15 amino acids. Between the trimmed V and J ends, which lost 4 bases and 0 bases, there was a span of 12 bases. CDR3 protein: CASSVGRGANYGYTF. As DNA, the CDR3 is TGTGCCAGCAGTGTAGGCAGGGGAGCTAACTATGGCTACACCTTC.